Listed below are T cell receptor beta chains from one sample, sequenced in a study of CD8 T cells in ankylosing spondylitis. TCRdb re-derived calls from the 5' RACE reads in MiXCR, one entry per CDR3 protein. The table includes over 450,000 distinct CDR3 sequences, more than 9.5% detected once. Sequencing input: blood, either unsorted or a sorted T cell fraction (not recorded which). The source is a male donor with ankylosing spondylitis. Each CDR3 is given with its conserved first and last residue. Each record gives: V gene, J gene, clone size, D gene, CDR3 DNA, CDR3 protein. A D gene is named only where the DNA matches it firmly. A clone size is listed for some rows: how often the clone was seen (once, few, many), or a class if it is expanded.

TRBV20-1	TRBJ1-5	few	-	TGCAGTGCTAGAGCGGAACAGGGCGGCAATCAGCCCCAGCATTTT	CSARAEQGGNQPQHF
TRBV5-1	TRBJ1-2	many	-	TGCGCCAGCAGCCGCTACGACTATGGCTACACCTTC	CASSRYDYGYTF
TRBV6-2/TRBV6-3	TRBJ1-1	-	-	TGTGCCAGCGGCCGGCACATGAACACTGAAGCTTTCTTT	CASGRHMNTEAFF
TRBV6-5	TRBJ1-1	-	-	TGTGCCAGCAGTACACGACACGGGGGCGACAACACTGAAGCTTTCTTT	CASSTRHGGDNTEAFF
TRBV6-1	TRBJ2-1	few	-	TGTGCCAGCAGTCTCTTGGCGTCGGGGAATGAGCAGTTCTTC	CASSLLASGNEQFF
TRBV20-1	TRBJ2-3	many	TRBD2	TGCAGTGCTAGAGATGTAACTAGCGGTACAGATACGCAGTATTTT	CSARDVTSGTDTQYF
TRBV10-3	TRBJ2-1	many	-	TGTGCCATCAGTGAAACTCAGAACAATGAGCAGTTCTTC	CAISETQNNEQFF
TRBV20-1	TRBJ2-1	few	-	TGCAGTGCTAGAGAGGGCGGTATCTACAATGAGCAGTTCTTC	CSAREGGIYNEQFF
TRBV19	TRBJ1-5	-	-	TGTGCCAGTAGTTTCCAGGGAGGGGGATTCAGGCAGCCCCAGCATTTT	CASSFQGGGFRQPQHF
TRBV20-1	TRBJ2-3	few	TRBD2	TGCAGTGCCAGTGGGACTAGCGGTTACACAGATACGCAGTATTTT	CSASGTSGYTDTQYF
TRBV20-1	TRBJ2-7	few	-	TGCAGTGCCCAGGAACTTTACGAGCAGTACTTC	CSAQELYEQYF
TRBV12-3/TRBV12-4	TRBJ2-1	-	TRBD2	TGTGCCAGCAGTCAAGAGCGGGACCCCCCCTACAATGAGCAGTTCTTC	CASSQERDPPYNEQFF
TRBV18	TRBJ2-3	few	TRBD2	TGTGCCAGCTCACCACCCAGCGGGGAAGATACGCAGTATTTT	CASSPPSGEDTQYF
TRBV27	TRBJ2-1	-	-	TGTGCCAGCAGCAGACAGGGCAGTCACCCAATGGGGGGAAATGAGCAGTTCTTC	CASSRQGSHPMGGNEQFF
TRBV5-6	TRBJ1-2	-	-	TGTGCCAGCAGCTCCCAGCTAACAGGGATATCAGCTAACTATGGCTACACCTTC	CASSSQLTGISANYGYTF
TRBV12-3/TRBV12-4	TRBJ2-5	many	-	TGTGCCAGCAGTTTGTACGGAGAGACCCAGTACTTC	CASSLYGETQYF
TRBV20-1	TRBJ2-2	many	-	TGCAGTGCTAGAGGAGAAGCGAACACCGGGGAGCTGTTTTTT	CSARGEANTGELFF
TRBV7-8	TRBJ2-5	many	-	TGTGCCAGCAGCTTAGGGAGTTGGGGACCCGGAGAGACCCAGTACTTC	CASSLGSWGPGETQYF
TRBV5-1	TRBJ2-7	-	-	TGCGCCAGCCCACTGGGCCTAGCGCCGAGCTCCTACGAGCAGTACTTC	CASPLGLAPSSYEQYF
TRBV11-1	TRBJ1-1	few	-	TGTGCCAGCAGCCCAACAGTTGGGAACACTGAAGCTTTCTTT	CASSPTVGNTEAFF
TRBV20-1	TRBJ2-1	few	-	TGCAGTGCTCCGGTCGCTATAGGGTCCTACAATGAGCAGTTCTTC	CSAPVAIGSYNEQFF
TRBV27	TRBJ2-3	few	TRBD2	TGTGCCAGCAGTCCCTTTGGGACTAGCAGCACAGATACGCAGTATTTT	CASSPFGTSSTDTQYF
TRBV20-1	TRBJ2-5	-	-	TGCAGTGCTAGAGATTGGGCCATAGAGACCCAGTACTTC	CSARDWAIETQYF
TRBV10-3	TRBJ2-2	few	TRBD2	TGTGCCACCGGAGCGGGACTAGCGGGAACCGGGGAGCTGTTTTTT	CATGAGLAGTGELFF
TRBV20-1	TRBJ2-5	-	TRBD1	TGCAGTGCTAGGGGGACAGGCCTGGAGACCCAGTACTTC	CSARGTGLETQYF
TRBV5-1	TRBJ2-7	-	-	TGCGCCAGCAGCTCTCTCCCAGGGTTTAACGAGCAGTACTTC	CASSSLPGFNEQYF
TRBV7-2	TRBJ2-5	-	TRBD2	TGTGCCAGCAGCTTAGGAGTTAGCGGGAGTGGGCGAGAGACCCAGTACTTC	CASSLGVSGSGRETQYF
TRBV29-1	TRBJ2-1	many	TRBD2	TGCAGCGTTGAAATTATAGCGGGAGGATACAATGAGCAGTTCTTC	CSVEIIAGGYNEQFF
TRBV5-1	TRBJ2-2	-	TRBD2	TGCGCCAGCAGTAAATCCGGGACTAGCGGGAGGACGAACACCGGGGAGCTGTTTTTT	CASSKSGTSGRTNTGELFF
TRBV6-1	TRBJ1-4	-	-	TGTGCCAGCAGTGAGGTGGGGTCCAGTGAAAAACTGTTTTTT	CASSEVGSSEKLFF
TRBV3-1	TRBJ2-1	few	TRBD2	TGTGCCAGCAGCCAAGTGTGGCTAGCGGATAACAATGAGCAGTTCTTC	CASSQVWLADNNEQFF
TRBV27	TRBJ2-2	-	-	TGTGCCAGCAGCCGTGGACGCATGAACACCGGGGAGCTGTTTTTT	CASSRGRMNTGELFF
TRBV12-3/TRBV12-4	TRBJ2-5	few	-	TGTGCCAGCACCCCCCTGGGGCGGGAAGAGACCCAGTACTTC	CASTPLGREETQYF
TRBV20-1	TRBJ1-5	-	-	TGCAGTGCTAGAGATGTGAAGGACCCCAATCAGCCCCAGCATTTT	CSARDVKDPNQPQHF
TRBV24-1	TRBJ1-5	few	-	TGTGCCACCAGTGATCACAGAGGGGGAATTAGCAATCAGCCCCAGCATTTT	CATSDHRGGISNQPQHF
TRBV3-1	TRBJ1-2	-	-	TGTGCCAGCAGCCCATTGCCTGCGGGGGAGTATGGCTACACCTTC	CASSPLPAGEYGYTF
TRBV12-3/TRBV12-4	TRBJ2-1	-	TRBD1	TGTGCCAGCAGTTTAGCCAGGGGGATAGGGCAGTTCTTC	CASSLARGIGQFF
TRBV7-9	TRBJ2-1	-	TRBD2	TGTGCCAGCAGCACCTGGACTAGCGGGGGGTACAATGAGCAGTTCTTC	CASSTWTSGGYNEQFF
TRBV20-1	TRBJ1-1	-	-	TGCAGTGCTAGGGAGGTTCGGGATACGAACACTGAAGCTTTCTTT	CSAREVRDTNTEAFF
TRBV2	TRBJ2-1	few	-	TGTGCCAGCAGGGATCAGCTGTCGGGGAGCGATGAGCAGTTCTTC	CASRDQLSGSDEQFF
TRBV6-1	TRBJ2-7	few	-	TGTGCCAGCAGTCCCCAGGGAGGGGGTAGGAACGAGCAGTACTTC	CASSPQGGGRNEQYF
TRBV7-2	TRBJ2-4	few	TRBD2	TGTGCCAGCAGCTTTCCTAGCGGGAGAGCCAAAAACATTCAGTACTTC	CASSFPSGRAKNIQYF
TRBV5-5	TRBJ1-4	-	TRBD1	TGTGCCAGCAGGTCGGACAGGGGTAATGAAAAACTGTTTTTT	CASRSDRGNEKLFF
TRBV10-3	TRBJ2-1	-	TRBD2	TGTGCCATCACATCTCTAGCGGGGCCCAACAATGAGCAGTTCTTC	CAITSLAGPNNEQFF
TRBV7-2	TRBJ2-7	-	-	TGTGCCAGCAGCTTGGTCCGGACGCACGAGCAGTACTTC	CASSLVRTHEQYF
TRBV5-1	TRBJ2-5	-	-	TGCGCCAGCAGCTTGGCCGATTACTTGAGCGCAGAGACCCAGTACTTC	CASSLADYLSAETQYF
TRBV29-1	TRBJ2-1	few	TRBD2	TGCAGCGTTGAAAAAGCGGGAGGGCCGGGGAATGAGCAGTTCTTC	CSVEKAGGPGNEQFF
TRBV20-1	TRBJ1-2	few	-	TGCAGTGCTAGAGCGCCCCAGGGCGCGGTCGGCTACACCTTC	CSARAPQGAVGYTF
TRBV29-1	TRBJ2-1	few	-	TGCAGCGTTGAAGAGGGTTTTGTAAGCAATGAGCAGTTCTTC	CSVEEGFVSNEQFF
TRBV10-3	TRBJ2-6	-	TRBD1	TGTGCCACCAGGACAGGGTCCTCGACCTCTGGGGCCAACGTCCTGACTTTC	CATRTGSSTSGANVLTF
TRBV27	TRBJ2-2	-	TRBD2	TGTGCCAGCAGTTTATCAGCGGGAGGCGGCAACACCGGGGAGCTGTTTTTT	CASSLSAGGGNTGELFF
TRBV19	TRBJ2-5	once	-	TGTGCCAGCGCTATAGGGGGTTGGGGCACAGCAGAGACCCAGTACTTC	CASAIGGWGTAETQYF
TRBV4-1	TRBJ2-7	few	-	TGCGCCAGCAGCCAAGATTGGGTACACCCCGACGAGCAGTACTTC	CASSQDWVHPDEQYF
TRBV5-1	TRBJ2-3	few	-	TGCGCCAGCAGCTTGGACGGGAGCCTCACAGATACGCAGTATTTT	CASSLDGSLTDTQYF
TRBV15	TRBJ2-4	-	-	TGTGCCACCAGCAGAGATCTTGAGGGTACCAAAAACATTCAGTACTTC	CATSRDLEGTKNIQYF